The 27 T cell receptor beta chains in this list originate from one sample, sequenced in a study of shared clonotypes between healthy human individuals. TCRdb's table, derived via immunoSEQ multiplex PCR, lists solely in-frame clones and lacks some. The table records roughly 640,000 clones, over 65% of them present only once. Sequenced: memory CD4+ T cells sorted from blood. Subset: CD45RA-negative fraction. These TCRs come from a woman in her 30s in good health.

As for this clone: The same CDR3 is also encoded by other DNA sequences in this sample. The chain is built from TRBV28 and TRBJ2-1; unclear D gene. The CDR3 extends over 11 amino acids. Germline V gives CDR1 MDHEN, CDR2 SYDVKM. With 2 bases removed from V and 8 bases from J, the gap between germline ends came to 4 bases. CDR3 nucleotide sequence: TGTGCCAGCAGTTTACGCGATGAGCAGTTCTTC. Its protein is CASSLRDEQFF.

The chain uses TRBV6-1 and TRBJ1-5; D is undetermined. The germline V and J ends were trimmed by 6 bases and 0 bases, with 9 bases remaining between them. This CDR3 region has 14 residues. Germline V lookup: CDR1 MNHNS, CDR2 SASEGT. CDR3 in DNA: TGTGCCAGCAGCCTTGGTTATAGCAATCAGCCCCAGCATTTT. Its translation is CASSLGYSNQPQHF.

CDR3 DNA: TGCAGTGCTAGAAGGGACGGCTACACCTTC. Its translation is CSARRDGYTF. The chain uses TRBV20-1 and TRBJ1-2, with D perhaps TRBD1 (5 bases). Germline CDR1 DFQATT, CDR2 SNEGSKA (reference sequence). CDR3 length equals 10 residues. Trimming removed 2 bases at V and 8 bases at J, with 6 bases between.

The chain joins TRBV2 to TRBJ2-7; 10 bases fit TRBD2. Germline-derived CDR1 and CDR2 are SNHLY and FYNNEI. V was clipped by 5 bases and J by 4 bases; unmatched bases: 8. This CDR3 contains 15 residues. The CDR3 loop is CASSFASGSWYEQYF. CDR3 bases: TGTGCCAGCAGTTTCGCTAGCGGGAGCTGGTACGAGCAGTACTTC.

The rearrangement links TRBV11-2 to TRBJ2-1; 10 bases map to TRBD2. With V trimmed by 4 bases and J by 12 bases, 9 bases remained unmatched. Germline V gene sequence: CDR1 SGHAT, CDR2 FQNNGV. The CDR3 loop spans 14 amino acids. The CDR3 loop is CASSSHSGGQGQFF. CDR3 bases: TGTGCCAGCAGCTCCCATAGCGGGGGGCAGGGGCAGTTCTTC.

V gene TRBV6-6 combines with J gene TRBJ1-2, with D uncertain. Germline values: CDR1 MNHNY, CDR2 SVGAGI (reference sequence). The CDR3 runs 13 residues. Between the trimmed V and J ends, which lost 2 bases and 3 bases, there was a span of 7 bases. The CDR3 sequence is CASSYREDYGYTF. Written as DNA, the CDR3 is TGTGCCAGCAGTTACAGGGAGGACTATGGCTACACCTTC.

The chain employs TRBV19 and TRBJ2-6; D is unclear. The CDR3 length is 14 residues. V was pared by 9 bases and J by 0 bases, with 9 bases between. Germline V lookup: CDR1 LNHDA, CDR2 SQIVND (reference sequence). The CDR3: CASSTFSGANVLTF. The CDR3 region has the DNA TGTGCCAGCTCCACGTTCTCTGGGGCCAACGTCCTGACTTTC.

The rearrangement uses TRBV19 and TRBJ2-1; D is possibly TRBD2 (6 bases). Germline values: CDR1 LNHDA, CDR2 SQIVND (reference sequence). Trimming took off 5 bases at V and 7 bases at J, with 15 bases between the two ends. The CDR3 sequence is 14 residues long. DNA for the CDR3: TGTGCCAGTAGTCCCAACGGAGGGGCGAATGAGCAGTTCTTC. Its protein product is CASSPNGGANEQFF. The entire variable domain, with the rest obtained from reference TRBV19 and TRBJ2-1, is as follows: DGGITQSPKYLFRKEGQNVTLSCEQNLNHDAMYWYRQDPGQGLRLIYYSQIVNDFQKGDIAEGYSVSREKKESFPLTVTSAQKNPTAFYLCASSPNGGANEQFFGPGTRLTVL.

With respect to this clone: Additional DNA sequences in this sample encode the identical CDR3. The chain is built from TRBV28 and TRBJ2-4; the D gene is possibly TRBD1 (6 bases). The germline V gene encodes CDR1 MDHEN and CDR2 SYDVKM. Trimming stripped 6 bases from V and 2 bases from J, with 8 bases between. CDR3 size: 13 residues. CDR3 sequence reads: CASSTGSKNIQYF. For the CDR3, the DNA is TGTGCCAGCAGCACAGGGTCCAAAAACATTCAGTACTTC.

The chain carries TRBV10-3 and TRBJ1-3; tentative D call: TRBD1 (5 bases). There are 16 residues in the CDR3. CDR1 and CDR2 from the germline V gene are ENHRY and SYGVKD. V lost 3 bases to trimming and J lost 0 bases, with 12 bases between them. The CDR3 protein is CAISERGETSGNTIYF. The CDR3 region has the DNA TGTGCCATCAGTGAACGGGGGGAGACCTCTGGAAACACCATATATTTT.

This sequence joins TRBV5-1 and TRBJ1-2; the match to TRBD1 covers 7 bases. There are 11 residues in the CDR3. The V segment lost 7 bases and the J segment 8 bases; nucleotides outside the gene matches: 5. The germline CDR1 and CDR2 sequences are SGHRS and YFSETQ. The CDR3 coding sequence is TGCGCCAGCCGTTACAGGGGCGGCTACACCTTC. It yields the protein CASRYRGGYTF.

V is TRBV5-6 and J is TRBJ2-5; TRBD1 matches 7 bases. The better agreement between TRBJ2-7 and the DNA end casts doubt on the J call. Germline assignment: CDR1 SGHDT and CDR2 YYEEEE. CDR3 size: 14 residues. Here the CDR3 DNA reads TGTGCCAGCAGCTTTTCGGACAGGATCGGCGAGCAGTACTTC. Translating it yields CASSFSDRIGEQYF.

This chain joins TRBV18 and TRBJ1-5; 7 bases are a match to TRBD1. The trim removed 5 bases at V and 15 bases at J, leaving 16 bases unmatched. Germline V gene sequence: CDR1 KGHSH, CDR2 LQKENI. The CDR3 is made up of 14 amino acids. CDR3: CASSSTPVKGAMHF. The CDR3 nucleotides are TGTGCCAGCTCATCCACGCCGGTAAAGGGGGCTATGCATTTT.

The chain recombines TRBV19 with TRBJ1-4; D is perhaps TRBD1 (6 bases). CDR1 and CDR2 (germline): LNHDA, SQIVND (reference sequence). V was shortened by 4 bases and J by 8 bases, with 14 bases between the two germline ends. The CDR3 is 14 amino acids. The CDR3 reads CASSTLDSREKLFF. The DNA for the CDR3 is TGTGCCAGTAGTACCCTGGACAGTCGCGAAAAACTGTTTTTT.

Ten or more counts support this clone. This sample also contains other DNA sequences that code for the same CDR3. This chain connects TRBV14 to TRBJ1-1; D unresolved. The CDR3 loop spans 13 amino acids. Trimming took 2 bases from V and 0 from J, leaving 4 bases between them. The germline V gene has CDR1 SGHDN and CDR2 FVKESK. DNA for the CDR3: TGTGCCAGCAGCCAAATGATGAACACTGAAGCTTTCTTT. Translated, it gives CASSQMMNTEAFF. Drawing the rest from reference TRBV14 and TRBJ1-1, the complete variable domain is EAGVTQFPSHSVIEKGQTVTLRCDPISGHDNLYWYRRVMGKEIKFLLHFVKESKQDESGMPNNRFLAERTGGTYSTLKVQPAELEDSGVYFCASSQMMNTEAFFGQGTRLTVV.

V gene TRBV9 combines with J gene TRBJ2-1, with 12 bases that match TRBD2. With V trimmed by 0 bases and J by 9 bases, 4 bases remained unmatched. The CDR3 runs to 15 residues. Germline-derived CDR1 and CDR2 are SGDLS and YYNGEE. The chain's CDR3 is CASSVGLAGGIEQFF. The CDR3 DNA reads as TGTGCCAGCAGCGTAGGTCTAGCGGGAGGGATTGAGCAGTTCTTC.

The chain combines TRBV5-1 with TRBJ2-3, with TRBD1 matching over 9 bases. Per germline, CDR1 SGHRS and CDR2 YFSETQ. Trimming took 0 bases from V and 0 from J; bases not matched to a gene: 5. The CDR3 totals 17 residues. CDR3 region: CASSLAPGQGSTDTQYF. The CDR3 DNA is TGCGCCAGCAGCTTGGCCCCGGGACAGGGTAGCACAGATACGCAGTATTTT.

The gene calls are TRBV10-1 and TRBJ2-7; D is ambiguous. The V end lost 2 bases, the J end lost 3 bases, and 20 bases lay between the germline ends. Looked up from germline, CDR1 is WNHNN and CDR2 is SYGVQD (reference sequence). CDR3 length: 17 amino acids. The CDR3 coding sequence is TGCGCCAGCAGTGAGGGTTTATTCGCGGCTTATAACTACGAGCAGTACTTC. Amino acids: CASSEGLFAAYNYEQYF.

The DNA of the CDR3 is TGTGCCACGCGTCCCGGATCGAAATACAATGAGCAGTTCTTC. This encodes CATRPGSKYNEQFF. The chain carries TRBV6-5 and TRBJ2-1; D ambiguous. CDR3 length: 14 residues. Germline V lookup: CDR1 MNHEY, CDR2 SVGAGI. V lost 10 bases and J lost 4, with 17 bases in between.

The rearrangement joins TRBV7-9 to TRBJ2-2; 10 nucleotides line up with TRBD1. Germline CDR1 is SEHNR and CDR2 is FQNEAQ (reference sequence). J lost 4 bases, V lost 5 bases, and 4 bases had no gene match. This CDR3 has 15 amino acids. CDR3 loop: CASSVRTGGTGELFF. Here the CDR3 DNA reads TGTGCCAGCAGCGTAAGGACAGGGGGCACCGGGGAGCTGTTTTTT.

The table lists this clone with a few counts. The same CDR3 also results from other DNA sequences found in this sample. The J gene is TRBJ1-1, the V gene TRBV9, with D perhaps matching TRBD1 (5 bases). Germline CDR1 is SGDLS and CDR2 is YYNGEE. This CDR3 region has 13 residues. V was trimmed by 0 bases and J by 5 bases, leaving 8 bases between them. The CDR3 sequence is CASSVAWGTEAFF. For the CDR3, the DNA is TGTGCCAGCAGCGTAGCTTGGGGGACTGAAGCTTTCTTT.

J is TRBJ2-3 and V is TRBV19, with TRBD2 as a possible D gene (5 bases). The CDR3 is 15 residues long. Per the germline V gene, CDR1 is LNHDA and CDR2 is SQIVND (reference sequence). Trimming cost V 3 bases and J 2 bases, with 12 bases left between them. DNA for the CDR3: TGTGCCAGTAGTATTGGGAGAGGGCCCACAGATACGCAGTATTTT. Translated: CASSIGRGPTDTQYF.

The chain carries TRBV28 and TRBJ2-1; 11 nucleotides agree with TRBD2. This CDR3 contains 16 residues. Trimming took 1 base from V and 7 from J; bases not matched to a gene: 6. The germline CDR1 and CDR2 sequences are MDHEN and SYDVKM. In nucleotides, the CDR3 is TGTGCCAGCAGTTTATTTACTAGCGGGAGTTCTAATGAGCAGTTCTTC. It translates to CASSLFTSGSSNEQFF.

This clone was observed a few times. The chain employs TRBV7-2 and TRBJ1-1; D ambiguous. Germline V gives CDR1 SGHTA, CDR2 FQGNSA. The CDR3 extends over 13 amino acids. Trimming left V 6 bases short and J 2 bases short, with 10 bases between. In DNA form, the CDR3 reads TGTGCCAGCAGACACGGACCTAACACTGAAGCTTTCTTT. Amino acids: CASRHGPNTEAFF.

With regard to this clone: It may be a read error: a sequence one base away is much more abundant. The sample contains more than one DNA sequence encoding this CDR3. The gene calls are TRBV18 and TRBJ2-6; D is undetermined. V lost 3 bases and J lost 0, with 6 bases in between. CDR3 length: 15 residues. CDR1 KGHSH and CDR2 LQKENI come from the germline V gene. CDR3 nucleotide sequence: TGTGCCAGCTCACCCCCCTCCTCTGGGGCCAACGTCCTGACTTTC. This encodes CASSPPSSGANVLTF.

The CDR3 here is CASSFPSGTGGELFF. The CDR3 nucleotides read TGTGCCAGCAGCTTTCCTAGCGGGACCGGCGGGGAGCTGTTTTTT. This sequence joins TRBV7-9 and TRBJ2-2; 9 bases fit TRBD2. With 3 bases clipped from V and 7 bases from J, the junction kept 6 bases outside the gene matches. Germline V lookup: CDR1 SEHNR, CDR2 FQNEAQ (reference sequence). This CDR3 spans 15 amino acids.

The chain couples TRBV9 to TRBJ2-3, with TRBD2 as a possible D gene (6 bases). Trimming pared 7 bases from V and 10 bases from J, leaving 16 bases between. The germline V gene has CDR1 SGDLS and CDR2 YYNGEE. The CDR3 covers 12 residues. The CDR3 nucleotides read TGTGCCAGCCGGGGGTCAGGGTCGGCGCAGTATTTT. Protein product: CASRGSGSAQYF.